The 23 T cell receptor beta chains below come from one sample, sequenced in a study of identical twins (TCRdb year 2016). The library was obtained by 5' RACE. TCRdb shows the sequencer as Illumina HiSeq 2000. TCRdb reprocessed the public reads (quality trimming at Q25 with fastp, clone calling with MiXCR) and kept in-frame beta chains. Entries that share a CDR3 protein sequence are merged under the most common genes and DNA. The table for this sample lists 690,000 or so distinct CDR3 sequences; approximately 9% of them were counted only once. In total, the top ten clones hold around 0.98% of the sample. This sample was shared with a second study, whose subject was yellow fever vaccine responses in identical twins.

Sequencing was done on a sample of PBMCs. The receptors derive from a woman under 30 in good health.

This clonotype was seen more than once but under ten times. The chain links TRBV12-3 or TRBV12-4 to TRBJ1-2; possibly TRBD1 for D (5 bases). The CDR3 consists of 15 residues. Trimming cost V 2 bases and J 8 bases, with 18 bases left between them. In DNA, the CDR3 is TGTGCCAGCAGTTTACAGGGTTCAGGTAGTCGCGGCTACACCTTC. This sequence encodes CASSLQGSGSRGYTF.

This clonotype came up many times. The chain combines TRBV7-3 with TRBJ2-1; TRBD1 matches at 8 bases. The trim removed 5 bases at V and 1 base at J, leaving 1 base unmatched. The CDR3 sequence is 14 residues long. Germline lookup yields CDR1 SGHTA and CDR2 FQGTGA. The CDR3 DNA reads TGTGCCAGCAGCCGGACAGGGTCCTACAATGAGCAGTTCTTC. Its protein is CASSRTGSYNEQFF.

The table lists this clonotype with many counts. The rearrangement uses TRBV6-1 and TRBJ2-1; D ambiguous. The V end was cut by 7 bases, the J end by 0 bases, with 13 bases between. The CDR3 is made up of 15 amino acids. Germline CDR1 reads MNHNS; CDR2 reads SASEGT. The CDR3 coding sequence is TGTGCCAGCAACCCAAGGAGAGCCTCCTACAATGAGCAGTTCTTC. It yields the protein CASNPRRASYNEQFF.

The V and J genes are TRBV7-9 and TRBJ1-1; tentative D call: TRBD1 (6 bases). The ends were cut back, 1 base at V and 1 base at J, with 10 bases in the middle. CDR1 and CDR2 (germline): SEHNR, FQNEAQ (reference sequence). The CDR3 has 15 residues. CDR3 DNA sequence: TGTGCCAGCAGCTTAGAACAGGGTCGGAACACTGAAGCTTTCTTT. Protein product: CASSLEQGRNTEAFF.

This clonotype showed up many times. V usage is TRBV24-1 and J usage is TRBJ2-1; 11 bases match TRBD2. V was pared by 7 bases and J by 10 bases, with 5 bases of the junction left unmatched. CDR1 and CDR2 from the germline V gene are KGHDR and SFDVKD. The CDR3 consists of 13 residues. CDR3 in amino acids: CATSTSGRNEQFF. As DNA, the CDR3 is TGTGCCACCAGCACTAGCGGGAGAAACGAGCAGTTCTTC.

The genes are TRBV7-2 and TRBJ2-5; 7 bases line up with TRBD1. Trimming at V came to 0 bases and at J to 6 bases, leaving 4 bases not matched to a gene. CDR1 and CDR2 from the germline V gene are SGHTA and FQGNSA. The CDR3 runs to 14 residues. CDR3 nucleotides: TGTGCCAGCAGCTTAGCAGGGACAGCACAGACCCAGTACTTC. Its translation: CASSLAGTAQTQYF.

This rearrangement joins TRBV14 to TRBJ2-5; D remains unclear. Between the trimmed V and J ends, which lost 0 bases and 2 bases, there was a span of 7 bases. Germline V gene data show CDR1 as SGHDN and CDR2 as FVKESK. There are 14 residues in the CDR3. CDR3 protein: CASSQDIFQETQYF. CDR3 nucleotide sequence: TGTGCCAGCAGCCAAGACATCTTTCAAGAGACCCAGTACTTC.

This clonotype was counted at least ten times. The chain joins TRBV7-9 to TRBJ1-2; TRBD1 is a possible D gene (6 bases). The germline V and J ends were trimmed by 8 bases and 4 bases, with 14 bases remaining between them. There are 13 residues in the CDR3. Germline values: CDR1 SEHNR, CDR2 FQNEAQ (reference sequence). The CDR3 DNA follows: TGTGCCAGCCAACAGGGACTATCCTATGGCTACACCTTC. This encodes CASQQGLSYGYTF.

This clonotype turned up a few times. The V and J genes are TRBV3-1 and TRBJ1-6; the D is unclear. The V gene lost 2 bases and the J gene lost 5 bases, with 13 bases spanning the gap. Germline loops: CDR1 LGHDT, CDR2 YNNKEL (reference sequence). The CDR3 covers 16 residues. This chain's CDR3 is CASSQRRATDNSPLHF. In nucleotides, the CDR3 is TGTGCCAGCAGCCAACGGAGGGCAACGGATAATTCACCCCTCCACTTT. Using reference TRBV3-1 and TRBJ1-6 for the parts outside the CDR3, the full variable domain is DTAVSQTPKYLVTQMGNDKSIKCEQNLGHDTMYWYKQDSKKFLKIMFSYNNKELIINETVPNRFSPKSPDKAHLNLHINSLELGDSAVYFCASSQRRATDNSPLHFGNGTRLTVT.

The table lists this clonotype with many counts. The chain combines TRBV25-1 with TRBJ2-1, with 9 bases matching TRBD2. In germline, CDR1 is MGHDK, CDR2 SYGVNS. Losses at the gene ends were 2 bases for V and 4 bases for J; bases not matched to a gene: 3. The CDR3 spans 15 residues. The CDR3 coding sequence is TGTGCCAGCAGTGAAGCGGGGGGGCCTTACAATGAGCAGTTCTTC. This gives the protein CASSEAGGPYNEQFF.

This sequence joins TRBV20-1 and TRBJ2-3, with D possibly TRBD2 on 8 matching bases. The germline gives CDR1 DFQATT, CDR2 SNEGSKA (reference sequence). V lost 0 bases to trimming and J lost 0 bases, with 19 bases between them. The CDR3 spans 18 residues. The CDR3 DNA sequence: TGCAGTGCTAGAGACCCTCGGGAGGGGGCGGGGAGCACAGATACGCAGTATTTT. It yields the protein CSARDPREGAGSTDTQYF.

This clonotype was found many times. The chain uses TRBV7-2 and TRBJ2-7; 9 nucleotides align to TRBD2. V was pared by 1 base and J by 0 bases, with 7 bases of the junction left unmatched. The CDR3 totals 17 residues. Germline lookup yields CDR1 SGHTA and CDR2 FQGNSA. In nucleotides, the CDR3 is TGTGCCAGCAGCTTAGGGACTAGCGTGGAACGCTCCTACGAGCAGTACTTC. Encoded protein: CASSLGTSVERSYEQYF. Drawing the rest from reference TRBV7-2 and TRBJ2-7, the complete variable domain is GAGVSQSPSNKVTEKGKDVELRCDPISGHTALYWYRQSLGQGLEFLIYFQGNSAPDKSGLPSDRFSAERTGGSVSTLTIQRTQQEDSAVYLCASSLGTSVERSYEQYFGPGTRLTVT.

The sample holds many counts of this clonotype. This sequence joins TRBV20-1 and TRBJ2-7; D is unclear. V was pared by 6 bases and J by 3 bases, with 15 bases between. The germline V gene encodes CDR1 DFQATT and CDR2 SNEGSKA (reference sequence). This CDR3 has 13 residues. The CDR3 sequence: CSASDPPVYEQYF. Written as DNA, the CDR3 is TGCAGTGCATCGGACCCCCCCGTCTACGAGCAGTACTTC.

This clonotype was picked up many times. This rearrangement joins TRBV10-3 to TRBJ2-7; no clear D. CDR1 ENHRY and CDR2 SYGVKD come from the germline V gene. Trimming shortened V by 3 bases and J by 4 bases, and 16 bases separated the two germline ends. The CDR3 contains 15 residues. The CDR3 protein is CAISDFRWAKYEQYF. The DNA for the CDR3 is TGTGCCATCAGTGATTTTAGGTGGGCCAAATACGAGCAGTACTTC.

This clonotype turned up a few times. J is TRBJ1-1 and V is TRBV7-9, with D possibly matching TRBD1 (5 bases). Germline-derived CDR1 and CDR2 are SEHNR and FQNEAQ (reference sequence). CDR3 size: 15 residues. Trimming took 5 bases from V and 1 from J, leaving 14 bases between them. The CDR3 DNA reads TGTGCCAGCAGCCGGTACGACAGTACGAACACTGAAGCTTTCTTT. It translates to CASSRYDSTNTEAFF.

The sample holds many counts of this clonotype. This chain joins TRBV7-2 and TRBJ2-3, with 9 bases aligning to TRBD2. This CDR3 is built from 16 residues. The V gene's germline CDR1 is SGHTA and CDR2 FQGNSA. Trimming cost V 5 bases and J 1 base; bases outside gene matches: 7. CDR3 in amino acids: CASSPTSSGGTDTQYF. CDR3 DNA: TGTGCCAGCAGCCCAACGTCTAGCGGGGGCACAGATACGCAGTATTTT.

This clonotype was detected a few times. The V and J genes are TRBV4-2 and TRBJ2-7; D remains ambiguous. CDR3 length: 14 amino acids. Germline V gene sequence: CDR1 LGHNA, CDR2 YNFKEQ. V lost 4 bases to trimming and J lost 3 bases, with 13 bases between them. DNA of the CDR3: TGTGCCAGCAGCCCCCGACCTGAGGACTACGAGCAGTACTTC. Protein product: CASSPRPEDYEQYF.

The chain carries TRBV7-9 and TRBJ2-1; 7 bases are a match to TRBD1. The trim removed 0 bases at V and 4 bases at J, leaving 3 bases unmatched. Germline CDR1 reads SEHNR; CDR2 reads FQNEAQ (reference sequence). The CDR3 has 15 residues. The CDR3 DNA follows: TGTGCCAGCAGCTTAGCGCAGGGGGTATACAATGAGCAGTTCTTC. Protein: CASSLAQGVYNEQFF.

The sample holds a few counts of this clonotype. This chain joins TRBV20-1 and TRBJ2-4, with 10 bases lining up with TRBD2. V was clipped by 3 bases and J by 3 bases; unmatched bases: 8. The CDR3 consists of 16 residues. In germline, CDR1 is DFQATT, CDR2 SNEGSKA (reference sequence). DNA of the CDR3: TGCAGTGCTAGGCTTGTAGCGGGGGGCAGCAAAAACATTCAGTACTTC. Translating it yields CSARLVAGGSKNIQYF.

This clonotype was recorded a few times. The CDR3 here is CASSAQVNEQFF. The DNA for the CDR3 is TGTGCCAGCAGCGCACAGGTGAATGAGCAGTTCTTC. The chain links TRBV9 to TRBJ2-1, with D possibly matching TRBD1 (5 bases). Germline CDR1 is SGDLS and CDR2 is YYNGEE. CDR3 length: 12 amino acids. V dropped 3 bases and J dropped 7 bases, with 8 bases sitting between them. The full variable domain, completed using reference TRBV9 and TRBJ2-1, is DSGVTQTPKHLITATGQRVTLRCSPRSGDLSVYWYQQSLDQGLQFLIQYYNGEERAKGNILERFSAQQFPDLHSELNLSSLELGDSALYFCASSAQVNEQFFGPGTRLTVL.

This clonotype was recorded at least ten times. The chain carries TRBV5-1 and TRBJ2-1; 10 nucleotides match TRBD2. This CDR3 comprises 15 residues. V shed 6 bases and J 2 bases; nucleotides not matched to a gene: 5. Germline CDR1 reads SGHRS; CDR2 reads YFSETQ. This chain's CDR3 is CASNQLAGPYNEQFF. The CDR3 bases are TGCGCCAGCAATCAACTAGCGGGACCCTACAATGAGCAGTTCTTC. The full variable domain, its missing parts supplied by reference TRBV5-1 and TRBJ2-1, is KAGVTQTPRYLIKTRGQQVTLSCSPISGHRSVSWYQQTPGQGLQFLFEYFSETQRNKGNFPGRFSGRQFSNSRSEMNVSTLELGDSALYLCASNQLAGPYNEQFFGPGTRLTVL.

This clonotype has just a few counts. The chain combines TRBV7-3 with TRBJ2-3, with D hard to call. The ends were cut back, 5 bases at V and 6 bases at J, with 12 bases in the middle. CDR1 and CDR2 (germline): SGHTA, FQGTGA. The length of the CDR3 is 13 residues. This CDR3 reads CASSPWARDTQYF. Here the CDR3 DNA reads TGTGCCAGCAGCCCTTGGGCGAGGGATACGCAGTATTTT.

The chain uses TRBV6-1 and TRBJ1-2; a possible D gene is TRBD1 (6 bases). Germline V gives CDR1 MNHNS, CDR2 SASEGT. V shed 4 bases and J shed 10 bases, with 10 bases lying between them. The CDR3 contains 11 residues. CDR3: CASSGGGAYTF. DNA of the CDR3: TGTGCCAGCAGTGGAGGGGGAGCCTACACCTTC.